Following are 10 T cell receptor beta chains from one sample sequenced in a study of beta chain features in type 1 diabetes. Study outcomes and limitations: Patients with Type 1 diabetes showed moderately but significantly shorter TCRB CDR3s in all four CD4+ subsets.

For these TCRs, the target antigens are not known. Reverse transcription of all isolated RNA meant that expressed TCRB transcripts were sequenced. Produced via immunoSEQ multiplex PCR; TCRdb's table is partial and in-frame only. The top ten clones hold 0.015% to 0.02% of a sample with more than 250,000 clones, more than 13% of them seen once. What was sequenced was naive CD4+ T cells from blood. All receptors derive from a man aged 25-45 years with type 1 diabetes.

This clone has just a few counts. V gene TRBV5-6 combines with J gene TRBJ2-7, with D possibly matching TRBD1 (5 bases). Trimming shortened V by 7 bases and J by 3 bases, and 11 bases separated the two germline ends. This CDR3 has 12 amino acids. The V gene's germline CDR1 is SGHDT and CDR2 YYEEEE. This CDR3 reads CASGWQGYEQYF. The CDR3 region has the DNA TGTGCCAGCGGCTGGCAGGGCTACGAGCAGTACTTC.

This clone was counted between two and nine times. Other nucleotide sequences in the sample specify the same CDR3. The chain employs TRBV7-2 and TRBJ2-7; 12 bases match TRBD2. Looked up from germline, CDR1 is SGHTA and CDR2 is FQGNSA. CDR3 length equals 15 residues. V shed 5 bases and J 2 bases; nucleotides not matched to a gene: 4. The CDR3 loop is CASSLGLAGTYEQYF. CDR3 sequence (DNA): TGTGCCAGCAGCCTCGGACTAGCGGGAACCTACGAGCAGTACTTC.

This chain joins TRBV18 and TRBJ1-2, with 8 positions matching TRBD1. This CDR3 contains 13 residues. Germline loops: CDR1 KGHSH, CDR2 LQKENI. V shed 3 bases, J shed 8 bases, and the junction held 5 bases outside the gene matches. DNA of the CDR3: TGTGCCAGCTCACCGACAGGGGAGGAAGGCTACACCTTC. It encodes CASSPTGEEGYTF.

V usage is TRBV30 and J usage is TRBJ1-3; D is uncertain. The CDR3 loop spans 13 amino acids. V lost 7 bases to trimming and J lost 4 bases, with 14 bases between them. Germline-derived CDR1 and CDR2 are GTSNPN and SVGIG (reference sequence). The CDR3 nucleotides read TGTGCCTCCGGCGGCAATCCAGGAAACACCATATATTTT. This sequence encodes CASGGNPGNTIYF.

The CDR3 loop is CASSLGRIGDGYTF. The CDR3 DNA sequence: TGTGCCAGCAGTTTAGGTCGGATAGGGGATGGCTACACCTTC. The V gene is TRBV6-1, the J gene TRBJ1-2, with D maybe TRBD1 (5 bases). V was trimmed by 5 bases and J by 6 bases, leaving 16 bases between them. Germline V gene lookup returns CDR1 MNHNS and CDR2 SASEGT. This CDR3 has 14 amino acids.

The CDR3 is CASSLRATPNTEAFF. The CDR3 DNA reads as TGTGCCAGCAGCCTCAGGGCCACCCCGAACACTGAAGCTTTCTTT. The chain links TRBV9 to TRBJ1-1, with D perhaps matching TRBD1 (5 bases). Germline values: CDR1 SGDLS, CDR2 YYNGEE. The CDR3 has 15 residues. The V and J ends lost 4 bases and 1 base respectively, with 14 bases between them.

This clone was found a few times. The chain carries TRBV19 and TRBJ2-7, with 11 bases that match TRBD1. CDR3 length equals 14 residues. After removal of 6 bases from V and 5 bases from J, the junction contained 6 bases not matched to a gene. Germline values: CDR1 LNHDA, CDR2 SQIVND (reference sequence). The CDR3 reads CASRRTGGRDEQYF. The CDR3 DNA reads TGTGCCAGTAGGCGGACAGGGGGCCGGGACGAGCAGTACTTC.

This clone was counted only a few times. The rearrangement uses TRBV15 and TRBJ1-1; D is undetermined. Trimming stripped 1 base from V and 0 bases from J, with 6 bases between. CDR1 is LNHNV, CDR2 YYDKDF, per germline (reference sequence). The length of the CDR3 is 14 residues. CDR3 sequence reads: CATSRVPVNTEAFF. The CDR3 DNA sequence: TGTGCCACCAGCAGAGTACCAGTGAACACTGAAGCTTTCTTT.

The chain is built from TRBV28 and TRBJ1-5; D might be TRBD1 (6 bases). The ends were cut back, 5 bases at V and 2 bases at J, with 10 bases in the middle. The CDR3 loop spans 14 amino acids. Germline V gives CDR1 MDHEN, CDR2 SYDVKM. The DNA of the CDR3 is TGTGCCAGCAGTCCCGGACAGCGCAATCAGCCCCAGCATTTT. Protein product: CASSPGQRNQPQHF.

This chain links TRBV5-1 with TRBJ2-2; D possibly corresponds to TRBD1 (5 bases). This CDR3 contains 16 residues. CDR1 is SGHRS, CDR2 YFSETQ, per germline. V lost 0 bases and J 0 bases, leaving 9 bases between the germline ends. The CDR3 DNA is TGCGCCAGCAGCTTGGCCGCGACAGCGAACACCGGGGAGCTGTTTTTT. As protein: CASSLAATANTGELFF.